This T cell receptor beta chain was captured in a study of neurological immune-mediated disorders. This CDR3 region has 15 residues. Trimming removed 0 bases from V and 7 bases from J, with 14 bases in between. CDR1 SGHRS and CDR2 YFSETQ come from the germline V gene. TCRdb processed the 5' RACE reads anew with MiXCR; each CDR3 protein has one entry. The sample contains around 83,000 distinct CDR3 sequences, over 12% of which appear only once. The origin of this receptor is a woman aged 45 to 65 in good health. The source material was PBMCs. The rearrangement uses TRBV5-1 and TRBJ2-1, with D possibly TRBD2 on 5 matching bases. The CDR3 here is CASSLGLAPGNEQFF. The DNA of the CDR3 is TGCGCCAGCAGCTTGGGGCTAGCACCGGGTAATGAGCAGTTCTTC.